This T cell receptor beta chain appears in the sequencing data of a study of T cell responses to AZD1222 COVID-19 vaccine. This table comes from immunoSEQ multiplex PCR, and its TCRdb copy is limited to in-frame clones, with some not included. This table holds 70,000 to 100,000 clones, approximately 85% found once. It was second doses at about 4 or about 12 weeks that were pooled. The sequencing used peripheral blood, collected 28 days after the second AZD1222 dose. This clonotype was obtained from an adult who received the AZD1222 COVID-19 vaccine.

The CDR3 DNA reads TGTGCCTGGACAGCCTTATCTCTTGGGGCCAACGTCCTGACTTTC. It yields the protein CAWTALSLGANVLTF. The rearrangement links TRBV30 to TRBJ2-6; D remains ambiguous. V lost 4 bases, J lost 3 bases, and 13 bases lay in between. CDR3 length equals 15 residues. Germline CDR1 is GTSNPN and CDR2 is SVGIG (reference sequence).